This entry lists 2 T cell receptor beta chains sequenced from one sample in a study of Tregs in tolerant kidney transplant recipients. Assay used: immunoSEQ multiplex PCR; TCRdb lists only in-frame clones, some missing. The sample includes some 68,000 clones, 65% to 85% of them seen just once. What was sequenced was CD4+ T cells from blood. These receptors were obtained from a human donor in good health.

The rearrangement uses TRBV12-5 and TRBJ2-3, with D perhaps being TRBD1 or TRBD2 (6 bases each). The germline gives CDR1 LGHNT, CDR2 FRNRAP. Trimming stripped 1 base from V and 7 bases from J, with 12 bases between. The CDR3 runs to 14 residues. CDR3 in DNA: TGTGCTAGTGGTTTGGACGGGGGCGGAAATACGCAGTATTTT. Its protein product is CASGLDGGGNTQYF.

This chain uses TRBV5-4 with TRBJ2-2; the D call may be TRBD1 or TRBD2 (5 bases each). Germline V lookup: CDR1 SGHNT, CDR2 YYREEE (reference sequence). Trimming left V 0 bases short and J 1 base short, with 7 bases between. This CDR3 comprises 15 residues. The CDR3 region is CASSLEGRNTGELFF. CDR3 coding DNA: TGTGCCAGCAGCTTGGAGGGGAGGAACACCGGGGAGCTGTTTTTT. Complete variable domain (other parts from reference TRBV5-4 and TRBJ2-2): ETGVTQSPTHLIKTRGQQVTLRCSSQSGHNTVSWYQQALGQGPQFIFQYYREEENGRGNFPPRFSGLQFPNYSSELNVNALELDDSALYLCASSLEGRNTGELFFGEGSRLTVL.